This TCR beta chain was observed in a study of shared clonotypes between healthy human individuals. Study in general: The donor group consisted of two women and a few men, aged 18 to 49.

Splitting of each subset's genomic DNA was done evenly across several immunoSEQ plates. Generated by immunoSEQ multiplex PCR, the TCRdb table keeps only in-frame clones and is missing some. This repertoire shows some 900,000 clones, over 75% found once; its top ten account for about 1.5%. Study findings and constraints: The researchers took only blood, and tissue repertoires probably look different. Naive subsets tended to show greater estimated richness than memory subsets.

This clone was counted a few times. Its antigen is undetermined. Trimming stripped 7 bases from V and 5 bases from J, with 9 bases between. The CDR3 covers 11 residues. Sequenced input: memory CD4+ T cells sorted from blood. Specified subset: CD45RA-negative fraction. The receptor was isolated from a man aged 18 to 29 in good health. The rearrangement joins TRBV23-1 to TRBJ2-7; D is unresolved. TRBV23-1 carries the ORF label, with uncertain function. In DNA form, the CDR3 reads TGCGCCAGCACCCAAACCCACGAGCAGTACTTC. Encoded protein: CASTQTHEQYF.